This T cell receptor (beta chain) was identified in a study of blood T cell repertoires in COVID-19. In the study overall: Sites across the United States, Italy and Spain contributed samples from acute and convalescent COVID-19. PBMCs, B-cell-depleted T cells, or T cells provided the cDNA or gDNA that made up the material.

Germline V gene sequence: CDR1 MNHEY, CDR2 SMNVEV (reference sequence). The V and J ends lost 6 bases and 4 bases respectively, with 12 bases between them. CDR3 size: 13 residues. Original handling: Reference gene primer amplification gave estimated nucleated cell counts. TCRdb's copy holds only in-frame clones and misses some; the assay was immunoSEQ multiplex PCR. D and trimming come from the DNA, and the V and J calls and clone size come from that table. In the table there are 81,000 or so clones, 70% to 90% of which are singletons. The receptor's source is a human donor in a cohort sampled during active COVID-19. Sequenced material: peripheral blood. V usage is TRBV27 and J usage is TRBJ1-2; D is perhaps TRBD1 (5 bases). CDR3 sequence (DNA): TGTGCCAGCAGCGCGACAGTGACCTATGGCTACACCTTC. Translation: CASSATVTYGYTF.